This T cell receptor (beta chain) was captured by sequencing in a study of regulatory T cells in long-lasting Graves disease. Study-level findings and limits: Shared public clonotypes totalled 2,741 in persistent patients, compared with roughly 970 in new patients. Favored gene segments in persistent disease were TRBV28, TRBJ1-2 and TRBJ2-5.

Scientists built the TCR library using RNA that was extracted from PBMCs. As to this clonotype: Its matching antigen is unknown.

Losses at the gene ends were 4 bases for V and 6 bases for J; bases not matched to a gene: 11. The CDR3 is 16 residues long. Using its own MiXCR run on the reads, TCRdb lists one record per CDR3 protein. The sample includes 1,200 or so distinct CDR3 sequences, around half of them seen just once. The chain has TRBV12-3 or TRBV12-4 and TRBJ2-3; TRBD2 aligns across 9 bases. Sequenced here: peripheral blood mononuclear cells (PBMCs), sampled with antithyroid drug treatment, in newly diagnosed or persistent Graves disease (not recorded which). The sequence came from a female donor with Graves disease. CDR3 DNA: TGTGCCAGCAGTTATGGGGGGCCAGCGGGAGGCGATACGCAGTATTTT. Its translation is CASSYGGPAGGDTQYF.